This T cell receptor beta chain comes out of a study of cytomegalovirus exposure and HLA in healthy donors. This clone was seen more than once but under ten times. No antigen is known for it. PCR used 60 Vbeta primers and 13 Jbeta primers. Sequenced by immunoSEQ multiplex PCR; TCRdb stores in-frame clones only, minus some. The sample yields some 150,000 clones, more than 60% seen once. General study points: Another analysis was done later, and it associated 16,951 TCR beta sequences with HLA alleles at 0.05 false discovery rate. Certain indistinguishable V segments, among them TRBV6-2 and TRBV6-3, were excluded. Testing in vitro showed a few CMV-associated chains specific for CMV antigens.

Germline lookup yields CDR1 ENHRY and CDR2 SYGVKD. The CDR3 covers 12 residues. V trimming: 3 bases; J trimming: 7 bases; junction bases outside the gene matches: 2. Each donor was nominally healthy when sampled (though unrecorded immune exposures were likely). The V and J genes are TRBV10-3 and TRBJ1-1; TRBD1 aligns across 7 bases. What was sequenced was PBMCs. The source is a female donor in good health and CMV-seronegative. CDR3: CAISDRGFEAFF. CDR3 sequence (DNA): TGTGCCATCAGTGACAGGGGGTTTGAAGCTTTCTTT.